The present TCR beta chain was sequenced within a study of blood T cell repertoires in COVID-19. At the level of the study: There were acute and convalescent COVID-19 samples, and they came from the United States, Italy and Spain. PBMCs, B-cell-depleted T cells, or T cells were the source of the cDNA or gDNA that made up the material.

Enrolment of Seattle patients took place during active infection, and they were followed longitudinally. Germline CDR1 and CDR2: SGHAT and FQNNGV. The CDR3 sequence is 17 residues long. Trimming cost V 2 bases and J 0 bases; bases outside gene matches: 4. In its sample, this clone was seen a few times. This table comes from immunoSEQ multiplex PCR, and its TCRdb copy is limited to in-frame clones, with some not included. The table includes more than 200,000 clones, around nine tenths detected once. The sequencing input was peripheral blood. The chain has TRBV11-2 and TRBJ2-2, with TRBD2 matching over 9 bases. The clonotype was recovered from an older woman with COVID-19, enrolled during active disease. DNA for the CDR3: TGTGCCAGCAGCTTAAGGACTAGCGAATCGAACACCGGGGAGCTGTTTTTT. Its protein product is CASSLRTSESNTGELFF.